A single sample is the source of the 4 T cell receptor beta chains below, sequenced in a study of blood T cell repertoires in COVID-19. Sequenced by immunoSEQ multiplex PCR; TCRdb stores in-frame clones only, minus some. The sample carries 8,500 to 10,000 clones, 80% recorded once. The sequencing sample was made of peripheral blood. Receptor source: a man aged 70-80 years with active COVID-19.

V is TRBV28 and J is TRBJ2-3; D perhaps matches TRBD1 (5 bases). V lost 6 bases and J lost 1, with 14 bases in between. CDR1 is MDHEN, CDR2 SYDVKM, per germline. The CDR3 loop spans 15 amino acids. CDR3 region: CASRGKGRGTDTQYF. The CDR3 DNA sequence: TGTGCCAGCAGGGGGAAGGGGCGCGGCACAGATACGCAGTATTTT.

The chain links TRBV19 to TRBJ1-1, with TRBD1 as a possible D gene (5 bases). Germline V gene lookup returns CDR1 LNHDA and CDR2 SQIVND (reference sequence). V lost 7 bases and J 4 bases, leaving 22 bases between the germline ends. CDR3 length: 16 amino acids. The CDR3 is CASTLQRAGFGTEAFF. As DNA, the CDR3 is TGTGCCAGTACCCTTCAGCGGGCAGGGTTCGGCACTGAAGCTTTCTTT.

This chain uses TRBV30 with TRBJ1-2, with 7 bases that match TRBD1. V gave up 0 bases and J gave up 4 bases; unmatched junction bases: 5. Germline V gene sequence: CDR1 GTSNPN, CDR2 SVGIG (reference sequence). The CDR3 has 14 amino acids. CDR3 sequence (DNA): TGTGCCTGGAGTGTACCAGGGGGGTCCTATGGCTACACCTTC. Its protein product is CAWSVPGGSYGYTF.

The chain employs TRBV5-3 and TRBJ2-7; 16 bases agree with TRBD2. TRBV5-3 is annotated as an ORF whose role is uncertain. Trimming at V came to 5 bases and at J to 6 bases, leaving 5 bases not matched to a gene. The CDR3 length is 15 residues. CDR3 region: CARRGLAGGPSEQYF. DNA for the CDR3: TGTGCCAGAAGGGGACTAGCGGGAGGGCCCAGCGAGCAGTACTTC.